One sample yielded the 2 T cell receptor beta chains listed below, sequenced in a study of tumor-infiltrating lymphocytes in primary liver carcinoma. Scientists recovered RNA and DNA together from approximately 20-30 mg of unsorted bulk tissue. Total RNA (around 500 ng) served as template for TCR beta cDNA synthesis primed by a constant-region primer. Three nested multiplex PCR rounds, a slightly modified ARM-PCR, produced the libraries for TCR beta. The study ran its first two PCR rounds for approximately 10 cycles each, using TRBV1-TRBV30 forward primers and a C-beta reverse primer. TCRdb ran MiXCR on the multiplex PCR reads and lists one entry per CDR3 protein. This sample has roughly 100,000 distinct CDR3 sequences, with roughly 85% found just once. Sequenced sample: liver tumor tissue from sampling region 3. The subset was: tumor region T3, left-lateral pole. These TCRs come from a man aged 40-50 years with primary liver carcinoma and hepatitis B virus infection.

The chain is built from TRBV5-1 and TRBJ2-7; 12 bases are a match to TRBD2. J gave up 6 bases and V 5 bases, and 9 bases lay outside the gene matches. The CDR3 loop spans 15 amino acids. Germline V gene sequence: CDR1 SGHRS, CDR2 YFSETQ. In nucleotides, the CDR3 is TGCGCCAGCAGTGTGGAGACTAGCGGGAGCCCCGAGCAGTACTTC. It codes for CASSVETSGSPEQYF.

Regarding this clonotype: Germline is not matched at one junction end, which may reflect a read error. The rearrangement joins TRBV11-2 to TRBJ2-2; maybe TRBD2 (6 bases). Germline V gene data show CDR1 as SGHAT and CDR2 as FQNNGV. The CDR3 sequence is 16 residues long. CDR3 region: CASSLYSGANTGVLFF. The CDR3 DNA reads as TGTGCCAGCAGCTTATACTCGGGAGCGAACACCGGGGTGCTGTTTTTT.